The next 15 T cell receptor beta chains were all read from a single sample in a study of T cell repertoires in cytomegalovirus infection. Which antigens these TCRs recognize remains unknown. TCRdb independently ran MiXCR on the reads; one entry per CDR3 protein. The profile shows 750,000 to 900,000 distinct CDR3 sequences, 25% to 35% of them singletons. This specimen consisted of cultured CD8+ T cells from PBMCs, obtained from culture after CMV antigen stimulation. These receptors were taken from a human donor in good health (CMV status not recorded). Some clones in this sample may be carry-over from other donors' samples.

This clonotype was detected a few times. V usage is TRBV6-8 and J usage is TRBJ2-5, with 8 bases that match TRBD2. Per the germline V gene, CDR1 is MNHGY and CDR2 is SAAAGT. Germline trimming cut 0 bases from V and 5 bases from J; bases unmatched to any gene: 5. CDR3 length: 15 residues. CDR3 in amino acids: CASSYSSGGEETQYF. Here the CDR3 DNA reads TGTGCCAGCAGTTACTCGAGCGGGGGCGAGGAGACCCAGTACTTC.

There are many counts of this clonotype. The chain joins TRBV7-3 to TRBJ2-3; 7 bases are shared with TRBD2. The V segment lost 0 bases and the J segment 1 base; nucleotides outside the gene matches: 1. CDR3 length equals 15 residues. Germline V gene data show CDR1 as SGHTA and CDR2 as FQGTGA. The CDR3 DNA reads as TGTGCCAGCAGCTTAACGGCGGGGGGCACAGATACGCAGTATTTT. Protein sequence: CASSLTAGGTDTQYF.

V is TRBV4-3 and J is TRBJ2-4, with a possible D match to TRBD2 (6 bases). V lost 0 bases to trimming and J lost 8 bases, with 11 bases between them. The CDR3 has 14 amino acids. The germline gives CDR1 LGHNA, CDR2 YSLEER. The CDR3 DNA follows: TGCGCCAGCAGCCAAGATCGCAGCGGGTACATTCAGTACTTC. Translating it yields CASSQDRSGYIQYF.

The genes are TRBV5-3 and TRBJ2-7; 7 nucleotides line up with TRBD1. TRBV5-3 is noted as an ORF with a role that remains uncertain. This CDR3 spans 15 amino acids. The CDR3 here is CASSLYADRTYEQYV. The CDR3 DNA follows: TGTGCCAGCAGCTTGTACGCGGACAGGACCTACGAGCAGTACGTC.

The rearrangement joins TRBV2 to TRBJ1-1; D possibly corresponds to TRBD1 (5 bases). Germline CDR1 is SNHLY and CDR2 is FYNNEI. The CDR3 spans 13 residues. V was cut by 8 bases and J by 1 base, with 11 bases left in between. CDR3 sequence reads: CASWGRTNTEAFF. The DNA for the CDR3 is TGTGCCAGCTGGGGACGGACGAACACTGAAGCTTTCTTT.

The count of this clonotype is one. This chain joins TRBV19 and TRBJ1-1, with a possible D match to TRBD1 (5 bases). CDR1 LNHDA and CDR2 SQIVND come from the germline V gene (reference sequence). The CDR3 is 17 amino acids. The germline V and J ends were trimmed by 8 bases and 0 bases, with 22 bases remaining between them. CDR3 residues: CASGSGAALLMNTEAFF. DNA for the CDR3: TGTGCCAGTGGATCCGGGGCAGCGCTTCTTATGAACACTGAAGCTTTCTTT.

V is TRBV2 and J is TRBJ1-4; D is possibly TRBD1 (5 bases). Trimming removed 2 bases at V and 2 bases at J, with 15 bases between. The CDR3 consists of 17 residues. Germline V gene sequence: CDR1 SNHLY, CDR2 FYNNEI. CDR3 DNA sequence: TGTGCCAGCAGTGAATTTGGGGGGACGGCGACTAATGAAAAACTGTTTTTT. Translating gives CASSEFGGTATNEKLFF.

This clonotype was detected only a few times. This chain uses TRBV4-1 with TRBJ1-1; no definite D call. CDR1 MGHRA and CDR2 YSYEKL come from the germline V gene. The CDR3 length is 14 residues. The V end was cut by 1 base, the J end by 1 base, with 7 bases between. CDR3 residues: CASSQGLGNTEAFF. The CDR3 region has the DNA TGCGCCAGCAGCCAAGGTTTAGGGAACACTGAAGCTTTCTTT.

This clonotype has just a few counts. The J gene is TRBJ2-6, the V gene TRBV29-1; 9 bases agree with TRBD1. J lost 0 bases, V lost 7 bases, and 7 bases had no gene match. Germline V gene data show CDR1 as SQVTM and CDR2 as ANQGSEA. There are 16 residues in the CDR3. The CDR3 DNA reads as TGCAGCGCCTGGACAGGGGAGGGCTCTGGGGCCAACGTCCTGACTTTC. This sequence encodes CSAWTGEGSGANVLTF.

There are many counts of this clonotype. The chain has TRBV7-8 and TRBJ2-3; unclear D gene. The ends were cut back, 3 bases at V and 1 base at J, with 8 bases in the middle. The CDR3 extends over 14 amino acids. Germline V gene sequence: CDR1 SGHVS, CDR2 FQNEAQ. CDR3 protein: CASSFQEGTDTQYF. CDR3 DNA: TGTGCCAGCAGCTTTCAGGAAGGCACAGATACGCAGTATTTT.

The CDR3 loop is CATSRAARGESPLHF. The CDR3 DNA follows: TGTGCCACCAGCAGAGCCGCCAGGGGTGAATCACCCCTCCACTTT. The chain recombines TRBV15 with TRBJ1-6, with D maybe TRBD1 (6 bases). Germline V gives CDR1 LNHNV, CDR2 YYDKDF (reference sequence). V lost 1 base and J 10 bases, leaving 14 bases between the germline ends. The CDR3 has 15 amino acids.

This clonotype appeared many times. The V call is TRBV12-5, the J call TRBJ2-3; 11 nucleotides align to TRBD2. The CDR3 extends over 19 amino acids. V gave up 5 bases and J gave up 3 bases; unmatched junction bases: 16. Germline V gene data show CDR1 as LGHNT and CDR2 as FRNRAP. As DNA, the CDR3 is TGTGCTAGTGGTGAAGAGGGGCTCCGGACTAGCGGGCTTACAGATACGCAGTATTTT. As protein: CASGEEGLRTSGLTDTQYF.

This clonotype was seen just once. The V gene is TRBV29-1, the J gene TRBJ1-2; 9 bases fit TRBD1. CDR1 is SQVTM, CDR2 ANQGSEA, per germline. Trimming at V came to 4 bases and at J to 7 bases, leaving 13 bases not matched to a gene. The CDR3 covers 15 residues. DNA for the CDR3: TGCAGCGTTGGTCGGTTGGGGGACAGGGATGGTGGCTACACCTTC. Its translation: CSVGRLGDRDGGYTF. The whole variable domain, remainder taken from reference TRBV29-1 and TRBJ1-2, is SAVISQKPSRDICQRGTSLTIQCQVDSQVTMMFWYRQQPGQSLTLIATANQGSEATYESGFVIDKFPISRPNLTFSTLTVSNMSPEDSSIYLCSVGRLGDRDGGYTFGSGTRLTVV.

This clonotype was observed at least ten times. The CDR3 sequence: CASSLVFTEPEQYV. The CDR3 nucleotides are TGTGCCAGCAGCTTAGTCTTCACAGAACCAGAGCAGTACGTC. This chain uses TRBV7-6 with TRBJ2-7; D ambiguous. This CDR3 is 14 amino acids long. The V gene lost 1 base and the J gene lost 7 bases, with 14 bases spanning the gap. Germline V gene sequence: CDR1 SGHVS, CDR2 FNYEAQ.

The chain uses TRBV6-5 and TRBJ1-2; D is ambiguous. V was shortened by 0 bases and J by 6 bases, with 14 bases between the two germline ends. The CDR3 runs to 15 residues. Germline CDR1 is MNHEY and CDR2 is SVGAGI. The CDR3 region is CASSYSRSLVDGYTF. CDR3 coding DNA: TGTGCCAGCAGTTACTCCCGCAGTCTGGTTGATGGCTACACCTTC.